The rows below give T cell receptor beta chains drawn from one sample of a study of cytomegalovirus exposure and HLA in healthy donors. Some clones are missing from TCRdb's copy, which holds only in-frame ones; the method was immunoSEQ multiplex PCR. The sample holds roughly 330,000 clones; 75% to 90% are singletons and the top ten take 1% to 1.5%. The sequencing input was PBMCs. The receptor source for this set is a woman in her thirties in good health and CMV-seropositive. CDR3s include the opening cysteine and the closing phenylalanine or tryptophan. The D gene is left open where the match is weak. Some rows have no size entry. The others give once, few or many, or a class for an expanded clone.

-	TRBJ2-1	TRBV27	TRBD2	CASSDGTSLRVNEQFF	TGTGCCAGCAGCGACGGGACTAGCCTAAGGGTCAATGAGCAGTTCTTC
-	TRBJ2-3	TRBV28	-	CASSHEDGGRGTDTQYF	TGTGCCAGCAGCCATGAAGACGGGGGGCGTGGGACAGATACGCAGTATTTT
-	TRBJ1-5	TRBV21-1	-	CAMEPVTPNFNQPQHF	TGTGCCATGGAACCAGTAACCCCGAATTTCAATCAGCCCCAGCATTTT
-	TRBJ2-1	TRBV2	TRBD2	CASSVAGGFYNEQFF	TGTGCCAGCAGTGTAGCGGGAGGTTTCTACAATGAGCAGTTCTTC
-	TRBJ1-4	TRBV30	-	CAWSRGRGEKLFF	TGTGCCTGGAGCCGCGGGAGGGGTGAAAAACTGTTTTTT
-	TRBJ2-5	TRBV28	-	CASIGARETQYF	TGTGCCAGCATAGGAGCTCGAGAGACCCAGTACTTC
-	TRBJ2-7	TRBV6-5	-	CASRSDVGSYEQYF	TGTGCCAGCAGGTCGGACGTTGGGTCCTACGAGCAGTACTTC
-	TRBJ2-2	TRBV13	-	CASSEDPRGGTGELFF	TGTGCCAGCAGTGAGGACCCCCGGGGTGGAACCGGGGAGCTGTTTTTT
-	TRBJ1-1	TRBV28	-	CASRNRKGSLNTEAFF	TGTGCCAGCAGAAACCGGAAGGGCAGCTTGAACACTGAAGCTTTCTTT
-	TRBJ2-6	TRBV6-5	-	CASSYSAVSGANVLTF	TGTGCCAGCAGTTACTCTGCGGTCTCTGGGGCCAACGTCCTGACTTTC
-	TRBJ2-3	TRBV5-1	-	CASSFSRGHTDTQYF	TGCGCCAGCAGCTTCTCCAGGGGACACACAGATACGCAGTATTTT
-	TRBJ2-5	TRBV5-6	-	CASSSYQAQQETQYF	TGTGCCAGCAGCTCGTATCAGGCGCAACAAGAGACCCAGTACTTC
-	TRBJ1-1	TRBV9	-	CASSVVGENTEAFF	TGTGCCAGCAGCGTAGTAGGGGAGAACACTGAAGCTTTCTTT
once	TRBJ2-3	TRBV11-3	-	CASSLGVTDTQYF	TGTGCCAGCAGCTTGGGGGTCACAGATACGCAGTATTTT
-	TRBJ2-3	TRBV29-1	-	CSVGGSGDYSDTQYF	TGCAGCGTGGGGGGTTCAGGGGACTACTCGGATACGCAGTATTTT
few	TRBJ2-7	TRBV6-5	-	CASSYSKQGYEQYF	TGTGCCAGCAGTTACTCAAAACAGGGCTACGAGCAGTACTTC
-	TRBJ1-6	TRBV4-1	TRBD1	CASSQELGQGTSPLHF	TGCGCCAGCAGCCAAGAATTGGGACAGGGAACTTCACCCCTCCACTTT
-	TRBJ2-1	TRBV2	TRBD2	CASSGKVGPRGEQFF	TGTGCCAGCAGTGGGAAAGTCGGGCCGCGGGGGGAGCAGTTCTTC
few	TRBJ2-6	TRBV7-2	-	CASISIRRAGANVLTF	TGTGCCAGCATCAGCATCAGGCGTGCCGGGGCCAACGTCCTGACTTTC
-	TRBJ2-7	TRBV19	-	CASTDRSYEQYF	TGTGCCAGTACAGACAGGTCCTACGAGCAGTACTTC
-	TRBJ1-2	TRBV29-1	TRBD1	CSVDRTGRDGYTF	TGCAGCGTTGATAGGACAGGCCGCGATGGCTACACCTTC
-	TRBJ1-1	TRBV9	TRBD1	CASSVVKGTVVTAEAFF	TGTGCCAGCAGCGTAGTAAAAGGGACAGTGGTTACCGCTGAAGCTTTCTTT
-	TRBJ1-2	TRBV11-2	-	CASSLVPTSGLGYTF	TGTGCCAGCAGCTTAGTTCCGACGAGTGGGCTGGGCTACACCTTC
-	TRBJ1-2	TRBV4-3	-	CASSQESGKIYGYTF	TGCGCCAGCAGCCAAGAGTCAGGGAAAATCTATGGCTACACCTTC
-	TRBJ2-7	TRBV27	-	CASSSLEVWDHEQYF	TGTGCCAGCAGTTCCCTGGAGGTCTGGGACCACGAGCAGTACTTC
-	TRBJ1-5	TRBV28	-	CASSRVGQPQHF	TGTGCCAGCAGCAGAGTAGGTCAGCCCCAGCATTTT
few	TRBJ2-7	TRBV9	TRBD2	CASSDTNWRASGTYEQYF	TGTGCCAGCAGCGACACAAACTGGCGGGCTAGCGGGACTTACGAGCAGTACTTC
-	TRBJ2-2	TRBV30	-	CAWSEFRGINTGELFF	TGTGCCTGGAGTGAGTTCCGGGGGATAAACACCGGGGAGCTGTTTTTT
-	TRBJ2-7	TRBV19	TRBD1	CASSRNTPGTGGYEQYF	TGTGCCAGTTCCCGAAATACTCCCGGGACAGGGGGCTACGAGCAGTACTTC
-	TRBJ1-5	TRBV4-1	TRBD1	CASSLAGTAGNQPQHF	TGCGCCAGCAGCCTAGCCGGGACAGCAGGCAATCAGCCCCAGCATTTT
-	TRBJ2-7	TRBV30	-	CAWSGNRVPNYEQYF	TGTGCCTGGAGTGGTAACAGGGTCCCTAACTACGAGCAGTACTTC
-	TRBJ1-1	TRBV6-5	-	CASSYSAGTEAFF	TGTGCCAGCAGTTACTCGGCAGGGACTGAAGCTTTCTTT
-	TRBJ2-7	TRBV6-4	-	CASRGTFTSYEQYF	TGTGCCAGCAGGGGGACGTTCACCTCCTACGAGCAGTACTTC
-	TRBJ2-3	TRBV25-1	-	CASSIGADTQYF	TGTGCCAGCAGCATAGGAGCAGATACGCAGTATTTT
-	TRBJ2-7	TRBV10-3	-	CAISWQGAYEQYF	TGTGCCATCAGTTGGCAGGGCGCGTACGAGCAGTACTTC
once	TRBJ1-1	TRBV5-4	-	CASSLLTGRNTEAFF	TGTGCCAGCAGCTTGTTGACAGGCAGGAACACTGAAGCTTTCTTT
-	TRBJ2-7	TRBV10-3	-	CAISESSYEQYF	TGTGCCATCAGTGAGTCGTCCTACGAGCAGTACTTC
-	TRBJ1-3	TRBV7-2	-	CASSFGLLNTIYF	TGTGCCAGCAGCTTCGGCTTGCTAAACACCATATATTTT
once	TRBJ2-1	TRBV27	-	CASSWADNEQFF	TGTGCCAGCAGTTGGGCAGACAATGAGCAGTTCTTC
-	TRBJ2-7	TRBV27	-	CASSLDSGPLYEQYF	TGTGCCAGCAGTTTAGATTCGGGACCACTCTACGAGCAGTACTTC
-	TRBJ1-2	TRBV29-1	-	CSVEAFRAGYTF	TGCAGCGTTGAAGCATTCAGAGCGGGCTACACCTTC
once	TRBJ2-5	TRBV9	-	CASSVRGLQETQYF	TGTGCCAGCAGCGTTCGGGGTCTTCAAGAGACCCAGTACTTC
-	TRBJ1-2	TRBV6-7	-	CASSYSGRCWGNYGYTF	TGTGCCAGCAGTTACTCTGGGCGCTGTTGGGGGAACTATGGCTACACCTTC
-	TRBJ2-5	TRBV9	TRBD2	CASSDLAGNKTQYF	TGTGCCAGCAGCGACCTAGCGGGAAATAAGACCCAGTACTTC
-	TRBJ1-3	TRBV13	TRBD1	CASSLSTGGGNTIYF	TGTGCCAGCAGCTTAAGCACAGGGGGAGGAAACACCATATATTTT
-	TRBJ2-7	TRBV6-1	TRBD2	CASVVGTKGYEQYF	TGTGCCAGCGTTGTGGGGACTAAGGGCTACGAGCAGTACTTC
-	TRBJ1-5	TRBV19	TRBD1	CASSITQGGTYQPQHF	TGTGCCAGTAGTATAACACAGGGGGGAACTTATCAGCCCCAGCATTTT